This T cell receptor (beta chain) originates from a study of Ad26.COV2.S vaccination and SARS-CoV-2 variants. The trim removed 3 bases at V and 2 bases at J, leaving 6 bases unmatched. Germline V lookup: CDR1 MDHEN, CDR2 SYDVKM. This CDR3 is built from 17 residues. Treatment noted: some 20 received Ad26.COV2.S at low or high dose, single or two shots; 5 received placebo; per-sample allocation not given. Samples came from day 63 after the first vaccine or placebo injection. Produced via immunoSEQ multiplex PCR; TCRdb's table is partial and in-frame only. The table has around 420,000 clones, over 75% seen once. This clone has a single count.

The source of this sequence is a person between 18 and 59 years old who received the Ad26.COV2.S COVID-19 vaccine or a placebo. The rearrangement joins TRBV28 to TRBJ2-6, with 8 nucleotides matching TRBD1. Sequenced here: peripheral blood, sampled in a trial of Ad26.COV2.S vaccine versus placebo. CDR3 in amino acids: CASSFSKTGAGANVLTF. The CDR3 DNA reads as TGTGCCAGCAGTTTTTCAAAGACAGGGGCTGGGGCCAACGTCCTGACTTTC.